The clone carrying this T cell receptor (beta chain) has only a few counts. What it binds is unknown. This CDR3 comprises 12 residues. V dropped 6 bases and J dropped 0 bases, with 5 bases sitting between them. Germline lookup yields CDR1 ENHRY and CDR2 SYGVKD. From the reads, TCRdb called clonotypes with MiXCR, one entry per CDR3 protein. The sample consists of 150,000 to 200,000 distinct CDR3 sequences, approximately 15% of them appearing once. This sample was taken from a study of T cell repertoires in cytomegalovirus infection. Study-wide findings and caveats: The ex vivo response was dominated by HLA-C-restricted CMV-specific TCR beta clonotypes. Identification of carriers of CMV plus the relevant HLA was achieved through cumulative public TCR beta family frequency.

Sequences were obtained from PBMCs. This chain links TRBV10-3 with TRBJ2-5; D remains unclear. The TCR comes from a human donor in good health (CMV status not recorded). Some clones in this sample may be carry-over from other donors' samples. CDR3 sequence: CAISAYQETQYF. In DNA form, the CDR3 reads TGTGCCATCAGCGCGTACCAAGAGACCCAGTACTTC.